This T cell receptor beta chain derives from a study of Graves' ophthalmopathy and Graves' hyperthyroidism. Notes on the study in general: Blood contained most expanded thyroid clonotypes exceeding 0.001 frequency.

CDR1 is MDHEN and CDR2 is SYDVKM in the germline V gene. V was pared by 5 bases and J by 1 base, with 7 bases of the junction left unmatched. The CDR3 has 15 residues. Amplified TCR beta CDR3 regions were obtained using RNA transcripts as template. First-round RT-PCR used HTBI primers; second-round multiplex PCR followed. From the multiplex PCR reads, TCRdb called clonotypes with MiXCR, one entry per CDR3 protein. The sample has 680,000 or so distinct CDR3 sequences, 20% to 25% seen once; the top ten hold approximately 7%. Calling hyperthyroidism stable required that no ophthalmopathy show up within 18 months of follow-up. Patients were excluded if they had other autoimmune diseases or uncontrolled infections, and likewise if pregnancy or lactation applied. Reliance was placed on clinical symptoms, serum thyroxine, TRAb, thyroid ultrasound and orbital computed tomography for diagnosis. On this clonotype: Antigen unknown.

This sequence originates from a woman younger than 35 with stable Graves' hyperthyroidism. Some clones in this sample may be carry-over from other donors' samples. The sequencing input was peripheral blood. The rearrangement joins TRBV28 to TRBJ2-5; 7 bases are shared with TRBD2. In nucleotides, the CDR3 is TGTGCCAGCAGTCTCCCGTCTAGCGGCCAAGAGACCCAGTACTTC. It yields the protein CASSLPSSGQETQYF.